This TCR beta chain emerged from a study of blood T cell repertoires in COVID-19. The germline gives CDR1 SQVTM, CDR2 ANQGSEA. The CDR3 spans 13 residues. Trimming cost V 6 bases and J 3 bases, with 11 bases left between them. The method was immunoSEQ multiplex PCR; TCRdb's version includes in-frame clones alone and lacks a portion of them. The sample holds about 120,000 clones, roughly 89% seen once. This TCR derives from a woman aged 55-70 years with COVID-19, enrolled during active disease. The chain employs TRBV29-1 and TRBJ1-4, with a weak D call TRBD1 (6 bases). Sequencing was carried out using peripheral blood. The CDR3, as DNA: TGCAGCGTCGTGGACAGCCCTAATGAAAAACTGTTTTTT. This codes for CSVVDSPNEKLFF.